These 16 T cell receptor beta chains were sequenced from one sample in a study of blood T cell repertoires in COVID-19. Assay used: immunoSEQ multiplex PCR; TCRdb lists only in-frame clones, some missing. The table has tens of thousands of clones, 75% to 95% seen once. The source material was peripheral blood. The receptors shown here come from a woman aged 70 to 79 with active COVID-19.

J is TRBJ1-2 and V is TRBV7-3, with 9 nucleotides matching TRBD1. The J segment lost 6 bases and the V segment lost 0 bases, leaving 2 bases of the junction unmatched. The V gene's germline CDR1 is SGHTA and CDR2 FQGTGA. This CDR3 is 14 amino acids long. The CDR3: CASSLTGQGHGYTF. As DNA, the CDR3 is TGTGCCAGCAGCTTAACTGGACAGGGGCATGGCTACACCTTC. The full variable domain, its missing parts supplied by reference TRBV7-3 and TRBJ1-2, is GAGVSQTPSNKVTEKGKYVELRCDPISGHTALYWYRQSLGQGPEFLIYFQGTGAADDSGLPNDRFFAVRPEGSVSTLKIQRTERGDSAVYLCASSLTGQGHGYTFGSGTRLTVV.

V gene TRBV7-9 combines with J gene TRBJ1-2, with D unclear. Germline-derived CDR1 and CDR2 are SEHNR and FQNEAQ (reference sequence). CDR3 length: 14 residues. V lost 1 base and J 3 bases, leaving 9 bases between the germline ends. In DNA, the CDR3 is TGTGCCAGCAGCTTAGATGACACTTACTATGGCTACACCTTC. Encoded protein: CASSLDDTYYGYTF.

The chain uses TRBV7-8 and TRBJ2-1, with 10 bases lining up with TRBD2. Germline CDR1 reads SGHVS; CDR2 reads FQNEAQ. The ends lost 1 base at V and 3 bases at J; junction bases unmatched: 3. The CDR3 runs 16 residues. CDR3 protein: CASSLVQREGYNEQFF. Written as DNA, the CDR3 is TGTGCCAGCAGCTTAGTCCAGCGGGAGGGCTACAATGAGCAGTTCTTC.

This clone was observed a single time. This chain connects TRBV5-4 to TRBJ2-5; 10 nucleotides line up with TRBD1. CDR1 is SGHNT and CDR2 is YYREEE in the germline V gene (reference sequence). The length of the CDR3 is 15 residues. V was pared by 4 bases and J by 4 bases, with 7 bases of the junction left unmatched. The DNA for the CDR3 is TGTGCCAGCAGCCCGGGACAGGGGATAGGAGAGACCCAGTACTTC. The encoded protein is CASSPGQGIGETQYF.

The CDR3 is CASSYRDRGDEQFF. As DNA, the CDR3 is TGTGCCAGCAGTTACCGAGACAGGGGGGATGAGCAGTTCTTC. V usage is TRBV6-5 and J usage is TRBJ2-1; TRBD1 matches at 9 bases. Germline loops: CDR1 MNHEY, CDR2 SVGAGI. V gave up 2 bases and J gave up 8 bases; unmatched junction bases: 4. The length of the CDR3 is 14 residues.

The gene calls are TRBV11-2 and TRBJ2-7; no clear D. CDR1 and CDR2 (germline): SGHAT, FQNNGV. V was trimmed by 5 bases and J by 3 bases, leaving 5 bases between them. This CDR3 region has 11 residues. CDR3 nucleotides: TGTGCCAGCAGCCCTCTCTACGAGCAGTACTTC. Amino acid sequence: CASSPLYEQYF.

The chain is built from TRBV6-5 and TRBJ2-1; TRBD2 agrees at 11 bases. CDR1 and CDR2 from the germline V gene are MNHEY and SVGAGI. V was clipped by 6 bases and J by 15 bases; unmatched bases: 13. The CDR3 extends over 14 amino acids. The CDR3 loop is CASSGSGGGTSGFF. The CDR3 nucleotides read TGTGCCAGCAGCGGAAGTGGAGGGGGGACTAGCGGGTTCTTC.

The V and J genes are TRBV28 and TRBJ2-3; possibly TRBD1 for D (5 bases). This CDR3 is 18 amino acids long. Germline assignment: CDR1 MDHEN and CDR2 SYDVKM. Trimming removed 1 base from V and 0 bases from J, with 17 bases in between. CDR3 nucleotides: TGTGCCAGCAGTTTATCCTACGAGACAGTATATAGCACAGATACGCAGTATTTT. Encoded protein: CASSLSYETVYSTDTQYF.

The rearrangement uses TRBV7-2 and TRBJ1-2, with D unresolved. V lost 1 base and J 1 base, leaving 10 bases between the germline ends. The germline CDR1 and CDR2 sequences are SGHTA and FQGNSA. CDR3 length: 15 amino acids. The CDR3 coding sequence is TGTGCCAGCAGCTTAGGGGCACTTGATAACTATGGCTACACCTTC. The encoded protein is CASSLGALDNYGYTF.

The chain is built from TRBV5-8 and TRBJ1-1; 7 bases match TRBD1. CDR3 length: 14 amino acids. The germline V gene has CDR1 SGHTS and CDR2 YDEGEE. V lost 4 bases to trimming and J lost 9 bases; unmatched junction nucleotides: 12. As DNA, the CDR3 is TGTGCCAGCAGCCGACCAATGCTACAGGGGAAAGCTTTCTTT. Its translation is CASSRPMLQGKAFF.

This sequence joins TRBV6-5 and TRBJ1-5; no clear D. Germline V gives CDR1 MNHEY, CDR2 SVGAGI. CDR3 length equals 16 residues. Trimming pared 2 bases from V and 6 bases from J, leaving 17 bases between. The CDR3 nucleotides are TGTGCCAGCAGTTACCCGGGCCTATCGGGAAGTCAGCCCCAGCATTTT. This encodes CASSYPGLSGSQPQHF.

The DNA of the CDR3 is TGCGCCAGCAGCTTGATGTCGGGTGGACTAAGGGATGGCTACACCTTC. This sequence encodes CASSLMSGGLRDGYTF. The gene calls are TRBV5-1 and TRBJ1-2; D ambiguous. The ends were cut back, 1 base at V and 6 bases at J, with 19 bases in the middle. Germline V lookup: CDR1 SGHRS, CDR2 YFSETQ. This CDR3 has 16 amino acids.

In nucleotides, the CDR3 is TGTGCCAGCAGCCAAGGCCTGGCTAGCGGACCGTACAATGAGCAGTTCTTC. It codes for CASSQGLASGPYNEQFF. The V gene is TRBV14, the J gene TRBJ2-1; 7 bases are shared with TRBD2. Per the germline V gene, CDR1 is SGHDN and CDR2 is FVKESK. The CDR3 totals 17 residues. V dropped 1 base and J dropped 4; count of bases not matched to a gene: 10.

This sequence joins TRBV14 and TRBJ2-1; D unclear. There are 13 residues in the CDR3. The ends were cut back, 3 bases at V and 7 bases at J, with 10 bases in the middle. CDR1 and CDR2 from the germline V gene are SGHDN and FVKESK. CDR3 in DNA: TGTGCCAGCAGCCAGTTCCTCAGGAATGAGCAGTTCTTC. Its translation is CASSQFLRNEQFF.

The V and J genes are TRBV19 and TRBJ1-5; D is unclear. CDR3 length equals 12 residues. V was clipped by 6 bases and J by 7 bases, with 10 bases between them. CDR1 is LNHDA and CDR2 is SQIVND in the germline V gene (reference sequence). The CDR3 bases are TGTGCCAGTAGCGAGACTAGGCAGCCCCAGCATTTT. Protein: CASSETRQPQHF.

The genes are TRBV24-1 and TRBJ2-3, with 11 nucleotides matching TRBD2. V lost 4 bases, J lost 2 bases, and 4 bases stayed unmatched. Germline-derived CDR1 and CDR2 are KGHDR and SFDVKD. This CDR3 contains 16 residues. The CDR3 loop reads CATSDIAGGNTDTQYF. CDR3 DNA: TGTGCCACCAGTGACATAGCGGGAGGGAACACAGATACGCAGTATTTT.